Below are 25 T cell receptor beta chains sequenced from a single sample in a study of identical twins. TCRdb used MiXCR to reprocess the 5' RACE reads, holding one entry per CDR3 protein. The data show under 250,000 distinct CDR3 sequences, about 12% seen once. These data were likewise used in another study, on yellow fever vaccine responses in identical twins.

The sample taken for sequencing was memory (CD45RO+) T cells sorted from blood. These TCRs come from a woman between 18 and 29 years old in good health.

CDR3 coding DNA: TGTGCCACCAAGGCCGGGGGGGGATACGAGCAGTACTTC. It yields the protein CATKAGGGYEQYF. The V and J genes are TRBV15 and TRBJ2-7; 8 positions match TRBD2. This CDR3 has 13 residues. Unmatched junction bases numbered 6, after V lost 7 bases and J lost 4 bases. The germline CDR1 and CDR2 sequences are LNHNV and YYDKDF (reference sequence).

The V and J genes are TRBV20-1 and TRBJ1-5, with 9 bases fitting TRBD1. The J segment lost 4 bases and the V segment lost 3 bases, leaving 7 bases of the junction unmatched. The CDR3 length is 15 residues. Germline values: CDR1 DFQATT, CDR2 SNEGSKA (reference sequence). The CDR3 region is CSARASGTGNQPQHF. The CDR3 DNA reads TGCAGTGCTAGGGCATCCGGGACAGGGAATCAGCCCCAGCATTTT.

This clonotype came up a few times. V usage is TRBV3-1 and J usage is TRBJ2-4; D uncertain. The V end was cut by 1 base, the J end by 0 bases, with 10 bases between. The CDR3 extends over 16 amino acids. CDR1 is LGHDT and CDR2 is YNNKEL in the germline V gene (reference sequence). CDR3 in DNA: TGTGCCAGCAGCCAAGCTACGGCCCTAGCCAAAAACATTCAGTACTTC. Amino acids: CASSQATALAKNIQYF.

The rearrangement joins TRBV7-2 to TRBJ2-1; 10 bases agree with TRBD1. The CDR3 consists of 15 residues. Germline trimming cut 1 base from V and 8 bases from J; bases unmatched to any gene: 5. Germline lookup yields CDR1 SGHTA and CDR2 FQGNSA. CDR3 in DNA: TGTGCCAGCAGCTTAGTAGGGACAGGGGTGGATGAGCAGTTCTTC. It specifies CASSLVGTGVDEQFF.

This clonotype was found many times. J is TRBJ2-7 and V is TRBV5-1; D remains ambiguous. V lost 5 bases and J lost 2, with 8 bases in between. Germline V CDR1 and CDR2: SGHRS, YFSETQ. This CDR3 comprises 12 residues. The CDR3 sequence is CASRHLTYEQYF. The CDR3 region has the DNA TGCGCCAGCAGGCACCTGACCTACGAGCAGTACTTC.

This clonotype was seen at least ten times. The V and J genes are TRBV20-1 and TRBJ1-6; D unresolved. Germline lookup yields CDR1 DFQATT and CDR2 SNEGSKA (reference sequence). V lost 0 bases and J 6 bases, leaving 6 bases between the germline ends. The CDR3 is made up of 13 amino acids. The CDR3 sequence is CSARDDGNSPLHF. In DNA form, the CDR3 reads TGCAGTGCTAGAGATGACGGTAATTCACCCCTCCACTTT.

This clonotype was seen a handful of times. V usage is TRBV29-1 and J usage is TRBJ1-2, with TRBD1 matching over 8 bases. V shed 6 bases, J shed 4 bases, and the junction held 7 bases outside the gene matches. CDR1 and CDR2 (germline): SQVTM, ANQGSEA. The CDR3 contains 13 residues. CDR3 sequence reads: CSVTGGESYGYTF. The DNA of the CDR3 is TGCAGCGTAACAGGGGGAGAGAGCTATGGCTACACCTTC. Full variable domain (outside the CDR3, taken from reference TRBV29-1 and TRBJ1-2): SAVISQKPSRDICQRGTSLTIQCQVDSQVTMMFWYRQQPGQSLTLIATANQGSEATYESGFVIDKFPISRPNLTFSTLTVSNMSPEDSSIYLCSVTGGESYGYTFGSGTRLTVV.

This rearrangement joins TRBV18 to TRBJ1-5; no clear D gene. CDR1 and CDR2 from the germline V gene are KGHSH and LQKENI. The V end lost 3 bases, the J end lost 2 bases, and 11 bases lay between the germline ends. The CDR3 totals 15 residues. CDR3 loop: CASSPGLGGNQPQHF. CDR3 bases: TGTGCCAGCTCACCCGGACTGGGAGGCAATCAGCCCCAGCATTTT.

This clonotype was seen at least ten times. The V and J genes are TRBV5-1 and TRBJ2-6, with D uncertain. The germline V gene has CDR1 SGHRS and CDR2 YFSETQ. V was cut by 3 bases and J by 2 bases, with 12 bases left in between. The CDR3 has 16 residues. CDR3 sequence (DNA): TGCGCCAGCAGCTCCACATTTACTACTGGGGCCAACGTCCTGACTTTC. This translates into CASSSTFTTGANVLTF. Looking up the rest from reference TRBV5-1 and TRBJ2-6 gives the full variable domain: KAGVTQTPRYLIKTRGQQVTLSCSPISGHRSVSWYQQTPGQGLQFLFEYFSETQRNKGNFPGRFSGRQFSNSRSEMNVSTLELGDSALYLCASSSTFTTGANVLTFGAGSRLTVL.

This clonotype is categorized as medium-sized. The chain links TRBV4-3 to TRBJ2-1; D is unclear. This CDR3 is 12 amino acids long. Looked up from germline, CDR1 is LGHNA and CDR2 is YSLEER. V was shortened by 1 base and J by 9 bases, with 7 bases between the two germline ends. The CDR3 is CASSQVNGEQFF. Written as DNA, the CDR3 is TGCGCCAGCAGCCAAGTGAATGGTGAGCAGTTCTTC.

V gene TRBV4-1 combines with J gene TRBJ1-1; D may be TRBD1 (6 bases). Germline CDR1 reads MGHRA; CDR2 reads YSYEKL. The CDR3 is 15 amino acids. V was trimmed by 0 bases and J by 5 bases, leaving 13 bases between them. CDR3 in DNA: TGCGCCAGCAGCCAAGACACAGGGTTTCGGACTGAAGCTTTCTTT. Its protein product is CASSQDTGFRTEAFF.

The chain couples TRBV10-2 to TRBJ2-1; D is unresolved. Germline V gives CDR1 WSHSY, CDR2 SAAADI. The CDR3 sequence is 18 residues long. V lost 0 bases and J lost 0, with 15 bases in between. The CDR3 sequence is CASSESKVPRSSYNEQFF. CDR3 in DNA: TGCGCCAGCAGTGAGTCGAAAGTCCCGAGGAGCTCCTACAATGAGCAGTTCTTC.

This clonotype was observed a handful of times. The CDR3 nucleotides are TGTGCCAGCAGTCTTCGGGGGGGTCCGTCAGATACGCAGTATTTT. It yields the protein CASSLRGGPSDTQYF. This chain joins TRBV27 and TRBJ2-3; 8 bases are shared with TRBD2. This CDR3 region has 15 residues. V trimming: 5 bases; J trimming: 4 bases; junction bases outside the gene matches: 8. Germline V CDR1 and CDR2: MNHEY, SMNVEV (reference sequence).

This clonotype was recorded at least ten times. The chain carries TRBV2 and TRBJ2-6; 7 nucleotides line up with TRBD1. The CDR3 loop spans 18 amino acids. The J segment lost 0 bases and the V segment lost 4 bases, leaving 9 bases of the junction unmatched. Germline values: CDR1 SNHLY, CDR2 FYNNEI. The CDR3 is CASSVGQVLTSGANVLTF. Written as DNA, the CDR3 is TGTGCCAGCAGTGTCGGACAGGTCCTCACCTCTGGGGCCAACGTCCTGACTTTC.

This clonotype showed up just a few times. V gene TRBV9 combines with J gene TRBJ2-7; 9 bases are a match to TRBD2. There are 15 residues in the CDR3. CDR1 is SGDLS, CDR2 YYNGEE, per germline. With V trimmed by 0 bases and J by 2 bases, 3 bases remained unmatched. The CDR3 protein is CASSVEAGGTYEQYF. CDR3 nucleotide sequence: TGTGCCAGCAGCGTAGAAGCGGGGGGTACCTACGAGCAGTACTTC.

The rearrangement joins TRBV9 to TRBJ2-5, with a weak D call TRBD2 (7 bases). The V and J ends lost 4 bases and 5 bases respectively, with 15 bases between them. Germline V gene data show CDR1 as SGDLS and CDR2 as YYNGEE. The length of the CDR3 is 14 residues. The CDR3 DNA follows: TGTGCCAGCAGCTCAGACGGGGGGCGGGAGACCCAGTACTTC. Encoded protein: CASSSDGGRETQYF.

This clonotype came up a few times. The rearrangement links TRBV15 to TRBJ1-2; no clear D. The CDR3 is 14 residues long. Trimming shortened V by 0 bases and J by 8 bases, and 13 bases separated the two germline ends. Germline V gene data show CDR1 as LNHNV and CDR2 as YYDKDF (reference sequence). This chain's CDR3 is CATSRDESGFGYTF. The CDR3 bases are TGTGCCACCAGCAGAGATGAAAGCGGGTTCGGCTACACCTTC.

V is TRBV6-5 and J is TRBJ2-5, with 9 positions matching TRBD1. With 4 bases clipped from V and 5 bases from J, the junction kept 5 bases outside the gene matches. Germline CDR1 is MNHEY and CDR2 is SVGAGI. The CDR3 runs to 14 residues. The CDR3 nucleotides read TGTGCCAGCAGTTCCGGGACAGGGAAGGAGACCCAGTACTTC. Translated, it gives CASSSGTGKETQYF.

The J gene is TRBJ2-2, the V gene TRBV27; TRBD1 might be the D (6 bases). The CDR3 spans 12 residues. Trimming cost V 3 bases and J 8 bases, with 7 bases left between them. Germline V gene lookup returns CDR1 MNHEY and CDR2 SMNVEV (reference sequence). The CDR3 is CASSFQGGELFF. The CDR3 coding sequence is TGTGCCAGCAGTTTCCAGGGGGGGGAGCTGTTTTTT.

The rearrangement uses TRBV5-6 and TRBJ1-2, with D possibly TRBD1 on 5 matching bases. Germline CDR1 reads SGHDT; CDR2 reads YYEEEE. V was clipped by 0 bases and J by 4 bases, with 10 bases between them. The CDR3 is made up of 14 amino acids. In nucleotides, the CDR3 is TGTGCCAGCAGCTTGGCGGGCAGGGCCTATGGCTACACCTTC. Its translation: CASSLAGRAYGYTF.

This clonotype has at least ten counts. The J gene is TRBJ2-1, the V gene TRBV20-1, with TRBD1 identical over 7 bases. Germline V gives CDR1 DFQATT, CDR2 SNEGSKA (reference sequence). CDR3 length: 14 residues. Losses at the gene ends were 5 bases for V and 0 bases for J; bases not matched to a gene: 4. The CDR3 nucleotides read TGCAGTGCTTACGGACAGGACTCCTACAATGAGCAGTTCTTC. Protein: CSAYGQDSYNEQFF.

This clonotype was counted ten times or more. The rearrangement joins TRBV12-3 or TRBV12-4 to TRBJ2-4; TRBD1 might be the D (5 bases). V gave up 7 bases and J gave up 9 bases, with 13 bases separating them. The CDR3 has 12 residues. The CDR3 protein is CASMWGQGIQYF. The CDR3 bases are TGTGCCAGCATGTGGGGCCAAGGCATTCAGTACTTC.

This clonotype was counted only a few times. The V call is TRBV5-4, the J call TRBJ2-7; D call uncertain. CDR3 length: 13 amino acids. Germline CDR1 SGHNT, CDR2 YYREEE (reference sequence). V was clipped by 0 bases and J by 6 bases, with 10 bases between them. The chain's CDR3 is CASSLVGAGEQYF. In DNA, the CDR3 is TGTGCCAGCAGCTTGGTTGGCGCTGGCGAGCAGTACTTC.

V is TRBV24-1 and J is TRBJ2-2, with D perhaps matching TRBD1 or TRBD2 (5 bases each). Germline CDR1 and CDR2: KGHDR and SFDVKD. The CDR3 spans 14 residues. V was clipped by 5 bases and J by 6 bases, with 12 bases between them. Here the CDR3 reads CATSATGRPGELFF. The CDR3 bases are TGTGCCACCAGTGCAACGGGGCGGCCCGGGGAGCTGTTTTTT.

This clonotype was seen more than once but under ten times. The CDR3 sequence is CASSFSQVGTDTQYF. Here the CDR3 DNA reads TGTGCCAGCAGCTTTAGCCAGGTCGGCACAGATACGCAGTATTTT. V and J are TRBV5-4 and TRBJ2-3; D uncertain. V lost 2 bases and J lost 1, with 11 bases in between. The V gene's germline CDR1 is SGHNT and CDR2 YYREEE (reference sequence). This CDR3 contains 15 residues.